The present entry profiles one T cell receptor (beta chain) with its context. Its antigen remains unknown. The entry originates in a study of Ad26.COV2.S vaccination and SARS-CoV-2 variants. The overall study: This donor came from the COV1001 trial of Ad26.COV2.S. In the study, Ad26.COV2.S was injected intramuscularly once, or twice 56 days apart. Study-wide results and limits: Among vaccine recipients, spike-specific TCR breadth exceeded that of placebo recipients.

TCRdb's copy holds only in-frame clones and misses some; the assay was immunoSEQ multiplex PCR. The sample yields fewer than 400,000 clones, around 85% seen once. The CDR3 is 13 amino acids. The V end was cut by 9 bases, the J end by 5 bases, with 17 bases between. CDR1 and CDR2 from the germline V gene are MGHDK and SYGVNS. As to treatment: 15 to 20 received Ad26.COV2.S at low or high dose, single or two shots; a few received placebo; per-sample allocation not given. Repertoires come from day 63 after the first vaccine or placebo injection. The donor's status was that of an adult aged 18-55 years in Boston.

Material: peripheral blood, obtained in a trial of Ad26.COV2.S vaccine versus placebo. This TCR came from a person between 18 and 60 years old who received the Ad26.COV2.S COVID-19 vaccine or a placebo. The chain combines TRBV25-1 with TRBJ2-7; the D call may be TRBD1 or TRBD2 (6 bases each). CDR3 sequence (DNA): TGTGCCAGTAGTAGAGGGGGGCTCGACGAGCAGTACTTC. Translation: CASSRGGLDEQYF.